The clone carrying this T cell receptor beta chain has only a few counts. This record comes from a study of blood T cell repertoires in COVID-19. Overall study: Whether acute or convalescent, the COVID-19 samples came from the United States, Italy and Spain. PBMCs, B-cell-depleted T cells, or T cells were the source of the cDNA or gDNA that made up the material.

Authors' analysis steps: How many nucleated cells were present was estimated from reference gene primer amplification. The method was immunoSEQ multiplex PCR; TCRdb's version includes in-frame clones alone and lacks a portion of them. V, J and clone size derive from that table, while D and trimming were established from the DNA sequence. This table holds nearly 80,000 clones, 80% found once. Germline values: CDR1 SGHTA, CDR2 FQGTGA. The CDR3 has 14 amino acids. V was cut by 1 base and J by 2 bases, with 8 bases left in between. This rearrangement joins TRBV7-3 to TRBJ1-1; the D gene is possibly TRBD1 (6 bases). The specimen sequenced was peripheral blood. This receptor was taken from a man between 60 and 75 years old with active or convalescent COVID-19. The CDR3 DNA sequence: TGTGCCAGCAGCTTAAGGGGGCTAAACACTGAAGCTTTCTTT. It yields the protein CASSLRGLNTEAFF.